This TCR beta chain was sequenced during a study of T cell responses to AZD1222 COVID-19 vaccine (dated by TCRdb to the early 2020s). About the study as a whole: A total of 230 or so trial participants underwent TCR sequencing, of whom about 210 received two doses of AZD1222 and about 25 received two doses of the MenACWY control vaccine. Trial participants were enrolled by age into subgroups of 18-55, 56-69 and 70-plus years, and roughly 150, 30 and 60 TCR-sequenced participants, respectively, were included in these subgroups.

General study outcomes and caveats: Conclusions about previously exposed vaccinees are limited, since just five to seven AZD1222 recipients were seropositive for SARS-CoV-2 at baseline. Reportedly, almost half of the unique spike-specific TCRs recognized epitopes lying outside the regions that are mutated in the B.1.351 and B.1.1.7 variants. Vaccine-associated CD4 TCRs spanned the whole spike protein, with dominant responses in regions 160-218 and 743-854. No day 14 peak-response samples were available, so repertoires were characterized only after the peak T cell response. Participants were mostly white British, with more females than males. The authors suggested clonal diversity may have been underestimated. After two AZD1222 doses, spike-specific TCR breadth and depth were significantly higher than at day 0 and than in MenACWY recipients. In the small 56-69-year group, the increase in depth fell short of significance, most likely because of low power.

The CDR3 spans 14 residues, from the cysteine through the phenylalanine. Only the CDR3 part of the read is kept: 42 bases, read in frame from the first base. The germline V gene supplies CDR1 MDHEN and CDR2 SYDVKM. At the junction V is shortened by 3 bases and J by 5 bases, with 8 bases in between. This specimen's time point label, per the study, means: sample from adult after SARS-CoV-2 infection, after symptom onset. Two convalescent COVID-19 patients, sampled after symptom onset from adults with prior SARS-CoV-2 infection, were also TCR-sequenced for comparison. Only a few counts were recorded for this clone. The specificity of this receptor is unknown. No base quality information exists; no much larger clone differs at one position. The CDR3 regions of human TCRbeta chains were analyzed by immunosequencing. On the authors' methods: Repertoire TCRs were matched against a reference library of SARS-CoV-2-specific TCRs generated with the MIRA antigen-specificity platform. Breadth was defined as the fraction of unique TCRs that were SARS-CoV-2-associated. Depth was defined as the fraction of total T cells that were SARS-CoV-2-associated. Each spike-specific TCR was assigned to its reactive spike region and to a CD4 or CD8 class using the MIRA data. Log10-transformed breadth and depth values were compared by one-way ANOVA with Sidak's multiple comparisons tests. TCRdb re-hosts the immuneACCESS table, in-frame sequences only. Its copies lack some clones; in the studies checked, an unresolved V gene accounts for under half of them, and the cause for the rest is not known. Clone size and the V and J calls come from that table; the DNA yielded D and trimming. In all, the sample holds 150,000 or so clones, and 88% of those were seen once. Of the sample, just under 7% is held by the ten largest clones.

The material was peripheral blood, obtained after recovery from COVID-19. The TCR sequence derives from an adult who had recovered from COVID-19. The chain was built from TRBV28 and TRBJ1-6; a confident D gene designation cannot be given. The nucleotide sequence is TGTGCCAGCAGTTTCGGGATAAATAATTCACCCCTCCACTTT. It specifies CASSFGINNSPLHF.